The clone carrying this TCR beta chain was detected only a few times. The antigen remains undetermined. Sample-barcoded 5' priming and a J-beta primer mix drove a second PCR of roughly 6 to 12 cycles. The yield of each sample was at least 3 million CDR3-containing paired-end reads. TCRdb re-called the 5' RACE reads with MiXCR, one entry per CDR3 protein. Here the sample spans some 1,800,000 distinct CDR3 sequences, about 39% being singletons. The CDR3 runs 16 residues. Germline CDR1 is SGHKS and CDR2 is YYEKEE (reference sequence). Unmatched junction bases numbered 8, after V lost 0 bases and J lost 5 bases. This record belongs to a study of blood T cells in healthy people across ages. Staff drew ten milliliters of peripheral blood from each donor. Extracted total RNA amounted to at least 5.5 micrograms for each sample. Study findings and constraints: The percentage of naive T cells correlated strongly with TCR beta diversity.

The receptor was isolated from a human donor in good health. V gene TRBV5-5 combines with J gene TRBJ2-5; 9 nucleotides align to TRBD1. The sequenced material came from blood. CDR3 residues: CASSLEGTGSGETQYF. The CDR3 region has the DNA TGTGCCAGCAGCTTGGAAGGGACAGGGTCTGGCGAGACCCAGTACTTC.